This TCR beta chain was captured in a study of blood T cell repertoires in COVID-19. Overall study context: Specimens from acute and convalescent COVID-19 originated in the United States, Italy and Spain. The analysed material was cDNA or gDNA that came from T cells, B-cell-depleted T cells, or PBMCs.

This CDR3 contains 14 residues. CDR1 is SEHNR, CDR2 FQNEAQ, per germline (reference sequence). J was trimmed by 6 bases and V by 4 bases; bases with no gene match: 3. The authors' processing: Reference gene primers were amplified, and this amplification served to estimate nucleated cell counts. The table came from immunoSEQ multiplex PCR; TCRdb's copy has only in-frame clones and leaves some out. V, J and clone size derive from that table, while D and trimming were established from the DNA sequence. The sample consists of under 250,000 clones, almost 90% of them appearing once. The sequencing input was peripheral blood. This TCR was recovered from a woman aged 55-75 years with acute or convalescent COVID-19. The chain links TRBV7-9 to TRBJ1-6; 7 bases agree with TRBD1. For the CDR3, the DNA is TGTGCCAGCAGCTCGACAGGGTCTAATTCACCCCTCCACTTT. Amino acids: CASSSTGSNSPLHF.